The 32 T cell receptor beta chains in this list originate from one sample, sequenced in a study of response to subunit inactivated influenza vaccine. TCRdb reprocessed the RT-PCR reads via MiXCR and lists one record per CDR3 protein. The sample records over 450,000 distinct CDR3 sequences, under 15% being singletons. This material consisted of PBMCs from blood, taken 40 to 50 days after vaccination. Every receptor here comes from a man aged 45-60 years who received an inactivated influenza vaccine.

This chain connects TRBV10-3 to TRBJ2-1, with TRBD2 identical over 10 bases. The J segment lost 11 bases and the V segment lost 6 bases, leaving 7 bases of the junction unmatched. Germline loops: CDR1 ENHRY, CDR2 SYGVKD. The CDR3 has 13 amino acids. CDR3 nucleotide sequence: TGTGCCATCAGCCAGCGGGAGGGAGGTAAGCAGTTCTTC. This gives the protein CAISQREGGKQFF.

This clonotype has a count of ten or more. J is TRBJ2-7 and V is TRBV29-1; 14 positions agree with TRBD2. Germline loops: CDR1 SQVTM, CDR2 ANQGSEA. CDR3 length: 13 amino acids. J was trimmed by 5 bases and V by 5 bases; bases with no gene match: 2. CDR3 amino acids: CSVRTSGRHEQYF. For the CDR3, the DNA is TGCAGCGTTCGGACTAGCGGGAGGCACGAGCAGTACTTC.

This clonotype was seen a few times. This chain joins TRBV28 and TRBJ2-1, with 9 bases lining up with TRBD2. Germline trimming cut 6 bases from V and 7 bases from J; bases unmatched to any gene: 10. The CDR3 covers 15 residues. CDR1 and CDR2 (germline): MDHEN, SYDVKM. The CDR3 protein is CASSRLLAGWNEQFF. The CDR3 region has the DNA TGTGCCAGCAGCCGCCTACTAGCGGGCTGGAATGAGCAGTTCTTC.

This clonotype was counted between two and nine times. This rearrangement joins TRBV20-1 to TRBJ1-5; TRBD1 matches at 10 bases. Losses at the gene ends were 5 bases for V and 5 bases for J; bases not matched to a gene: 3. CDR3 length: 13 amino acids. Germline lookup yields CDR1 DFQATT and CDR2 SNEGSKA (reference sequence). The CDR3 spells CSAQTGGDQPQHF. CDR3 nucleotide sequence: TGCAGTGCTCAGACAGGGGGCGATCAGCCCCAGCATTTT.

In this sample, this clonotype turned up a few times. The chain joins TRBV5-1 to TRBJ2-2; D not certain. Trimming cost V 0 bases and J 7 bases, with 7 bases left between them. Germline lookup yields CDR1 SGHRS and CDR2 YFSETQ. The CDR3 runs to 13 residues. Written as DNA, the CDR3 is TGCGCCAGCAGCTTGGTTGTGGGCGGGGAGCTGTTTTTT. Translation: CASSLVVGGELFF.

V is TRBV7-3 and J is TRBJ2-1; D gene unclear. The germline CDR1 and CDR2 sequences are SGHTA and FQGTGA. The CDR3 is made up of 12 amino acids. V lost 5 bases and J 9 bases, leaving 11 bases between the germline ends. The CDR3 reads CASSVLGGEQFF. CDR3 DNA sequence: TGTGCCAGCAGCGTCCTAGGCGGTGAGCAGTTCTTC.

With regard to this clonotype: A read error may be the cause here, since a much bigger clone is one base away. CDR3 DNA: TGCAGTGCTAGAGAACGTAACAGCAATACCGGGGAGCTGTTTTTT. It yields the protein CSARERNSNTGELFF. J is TRBJ2-2 and V is TRBV20-1, with D unclear. This CDR3 spans 15 amino acids. V was shortened by 0 bases and J by 5 bases, with 13 bases between the two germline ends. Germline V gene sequence: CDR1 DFQATT, CDR2 SNEGSKA (reference sequence).

This sequence joins TRBV18 and TRBJ1-6; D is perhaps TRBD1 (6 bases). Trimming left V 3 bases short and J 13 bases short, with 16 bases between. Germline V gene lookup returns CDR1 KGHSH and CDR2 LQKENI. The CDR3 loop spans 14 amino acids. CDR3 nucleotides: TGTGCCAGCTCACCGGCAGGTGGGGGACACCCCCTCCACTTT. It yields the protein CASSPAGGGHPLHF. Using reference TRBV18 and TRBJ1-6 for the parts outside the CDR3, the full variable domain is NAGVMQNPRHLVRRRGQEARLRCSPMKGHSHVYWYRQLPEEGLKFMVYLQKENIIDESGMPKERFSAEFPKEGPSILRIQQVVRGDSAAYFCASSPAGGGHPLHFGNGTRLTVT.

There are a few counts of this clonotype. The chain carries TRBV9 and TRBJ1-1; D possibly corresponds to TRBD1 (6 bases). Germline-derived CDR1 and CDR2 are SGDLS and YYNGEE. V gave up 2 bases and J gave up 7 bases, with 15 bases separating them. CDR3 length: 14 amino acids. The CDR3 reads CASSVLYREGEAFF. The CDR3 nucleotides are TGTGCCAGCAGCGTCCTCTACAGGGAAGGTGAAGCTTTCTTT.

J is TRBJ2-4 and V is TRBV7-2; D not resolved. V was shortened by 5 bases and J by 6 bases, with 17 bases between the two germline ends. CDR3 length equals 15 residues. The germline gives CDR1 SGHTA, CDR2 FQGNSA. CDR3 in DNA: TGTGCCAGCAGCCCGTCATCCGGTGTAGGAAACATTCAGTACTTC. This translates into CASSPSSGVGNIQYF.

The chain employs TRBV4-3 and TRBJ1-6; D gene unclear. V dropped 0 bases and J dropped 7 bases, with 4 bases sitting between them. This CDR3 is built from 13 residues. The germline V gene encodes CDR1 LGHNA and CDR2 YSLEER. This CDR3 is CASSQETNSPLHF. CDR3 DNA: TGCGCCAGCAGCCAAGAGACCAATTCACCCCTCCACTTT.

This clonotype turned up a few times. This chain connects TRBV18 to TRBJ1-3; D call uncertain. V was trimmed by 4 bases and J by 7 bases, leaving 11 bases between them. This CDR3 region has 13 residues. Germline CDR1 and CDR2: KGHSH and LQKENI. CDR3 nucleotides: TGTGCCAGCTCACAGGAACTGGGGAACACCATATATTTT. The encoded protein is CASSQELGNTIYF. Combining the CDR3 with reference TRBV18 and TRBJ1-3 gives the whole variable domain NAGVMQNPRHLVRRRGQEARLRCSPMKGHSHVYWYRQLPEEGLKFMVYLQKENIIDESGMPKERFSAEFPKEGPSILRIQQVVRGDSAAYFCASSQELGNTIYFGEGSWLTVV.

There are a few counts of this clonotype. This rearrangement joins TRBV6-1 to TRBJ2-1; 12 bases agree with TRBD2. Trimming cost V 4 bases and J 1 base; bases outside gene matches: 2. This CDR3 has 16 residues. CDR1 MNHNS and CDR2 SASEGT come from the germline V gene. The CDR3 DNA reads TGTGCCAGCAGTGGACTAGCGGGAGTGTCCTACAATGAGCAGTTCTTC. Translation gives CASSGLAGVSYNEQFF.

In its sample, this clonotype was seen a few times. The V call is TRBV7-2, the J call TRBJ1-5, with D perhaps TRBD1 (6 bases). The germline CDR1 and CDR2 sequences are SGHTA and FQGNSA. CDR3 length equals 13 residues. With 4 bases removed from V and 6 bases from J, the gap between germline ends came to 10 bases. CDR3 DNA: TGTGCCAGCAGCTCACAGGGCGGTCAGCCCCAGCATTTT. Translation: CASSSQGGQPQHF.

The V call is TRBV7-6, the J call TRBJ2-5, with D possibly being TRBD1 (6 bases). The CDR3 consists of 14 residues. Germline V gene sequence: CDR1 SGHVS, CDR2 FNYEAQ. The germline V and J ends were trimmed by 5 bases and 3 bases, with 13 bases remaining between them. CDR3 protein: CASSPQDSKETQYF. CDR3 DNA: TGTGCCAGCAGCCCACAGGACAGCAAAGAGACCCAGTACTTC.

This clonotype was seen more than once but under ten times. The chain joins TRBV29-1 to TRBJ2-5; 12 bases are shared with TRBD2. CDR1 is SQVTM and CDR2 is ANQGSEA in the germline V gene. Trimming removed 2 bases from V and 7 bases from J; junction bases left unmatched: 11. This CDR3 has 16 amino acids. As DNA, the CDR3 is TGCAGCGTTGAATTTCGACTAGCGGGAGATACCGGGACCCAGTACTTC. As protein: CSVEFRLAGDTGTQYF.

A few counts support this clonotype. This chain joins TRBV4-3 and TRBJ2-6; D not resolved. V was clipped by 3 bases and J by 0 bases, with 6 bases between them. This CDR3 comprises 15 residues. From germline, CDR1 is LGHNA and CDR2 YSLEER. The CDR3 here is CASSQQSSGANVLTF. CDR3 DNA sequence: TGCGCCAGCAGCCAGCAGTCCTCTGGGGCCAACGTCCTGACTTTC.

The table lists this clonotype with a few counts. V is TRBV6-5 and J is TRBJ2-2; 10 bases match TRBD2. After removal of 2 bases from V and 1 base from J, the junction contained 4 bases not matched to a gene. Germline assignment: CDR1 MNHEY and CDR2 SVGAGI. There are 17 residues in the CDR3. The CDR3, as DNA: TGTGCCAGCAGTTACCCTATAGCGGGGGGGAACACCGGGGAGCTGTTTTTT. It encodes CASSYPIAGGNTGELFF.

Ten or more counts support this clonotype. This chain connects TRBV4-1 to TRBJ2-5; D tentatively reads TRBD1 or TRBD2 (6 bases each). V lost 3 bases and J lost 5, with 16 bases in between. The CDR3 has 15 residues. The germline V gene encodes CDR1 MGHRA and CDR2 YSYEKL. CDR3 loop: CASSQAGHTAETQYF. The CDR3 DNA reads as TGCGCCAGCAGCCAGGCGGGACATACCGCGGAGACCCAGTACTTC.

This clonotype was counted at least ten times. V gene TRBV20-1 combines with J gene TRBJ1-2; D perhaps matches TRBD1 (5 bases). V was shortened by 5 bases and J by 5 bases, with 15 bases between the two germline ends. The CDR3 contains 13 residues. Germline lookup yields CDR1 DFQATT and CDR2 SNEGSKA (reference sequence). Here the CDR3 DNA reads TGCAGTGCTCAGAACCCGGAGGGGTATGGCTACACCTTC. Translation: CSAQNPEGYGYTF.

The chain joins TRBV29-1 to TRBJ2-5, with 7 bases identical to TRBD2. Germline-derived CDR1 and CDR2 are SQVTM and ANQGSEA. The CDR3 loop spans 14 amino acids. With V trimmed by 3 bases and J by 3 bases, 7 bases remained unmatched. This CDR3 is CSVEGGELKETQYF. CDR3 sequence (DNA): TGCAGCGTTGAGGGGGGGGAGCTGAAAGAGACCCAGTACTTC. Using reference TRBV29-1 and TRBJ2-5 for the parts outside the CDR3, the full variable domain is SAVISQKPSRDICQRGTSLTIQCQVDSQVTMMFWYRQQPGQSLTLIATANQGSEATYESGFVIDKFPISRPNLTFSTLTVSNMSPEDSSIYLCSVEGGELKETQYFGPGTRLLVL.

This clonotype has ten or more counts. This chain connects TRBV29-1 to TRBJ2-7; TRBD2 aligns across 7 bases. This CDR3 has 12 amino acids. V was clipped by 4 bases and J by 7 bases; unmatched bases: 7. CDR1 and CDR2 (germline): SQVTM, ANQGSEA. CDR3 nucleotides: TGCAGCGTTGGTGGAGCGGGGCGTGAGCAGTACTTC. Translation: CSVGGAGREQYF.

This clonotype was detected only a few times. The V call is TRBV9, the J call TRBJ2-4; D is undetermined. Germline CDR1 reads SGDLS; CDR2 reads YYNGEE. The CDR3 contains 14 residues. V was trimmed by 0 bases and J by 5 bases, leaving 9 bases between them. The CDR3 nucleotides are TGTGCCAGCAGCGTAGAAGGGAACCAAAACATTCAGTACTTC. Amino acid sequence: CASSVEGNQNIQYF.

This clonotype occurred a few times. The gene calls are TRBV7-2 and TRBJ2-2, with 8 bases fitting TRBD1. The V segment lost 8 bases and the J segment 6 bases; nucleotides outside the gene matches: 8. CDR1 SGHTA and CDR2 FQGNSA come from the germline V gene. The CDR3 length is 14 residues. The CDR3 DNA sequence: TGTGCCAGCGTCCAGGGGGCGCGTGCCGGGGAGCTGTTTTTT. Translation gives CASVQGARAGELFF.

The table lists this clonotype with a few counts. The gene calls are TRBV24-1 and TRBJ2-1, with D possibly matching TRBD1 (6 bases). V gave up 2 bases and J gave up 4 bases, with 8 bases separating them. Per germline, CDR1 KGHDR and CDR2 SFDVKD. CDR3 length equals 14 residues. The CDR3 DNA reads as TGTGCCACCAGTGATTATGACAGGTACAATGAGCAGTTCTTC. It yields the protein CATSDYDRYNEQFF.

V gene TRBV6-5 combines with J gene TRBJ2-2, with 8 nucleotides matching TRBD2. The CDR3 consists of 16 residues. The ends lost 0 bases at V and 4 bases at J; junction bases unmatched: 4. Germline V lookup: CDR1 MNHEY, CDR2 SVGAGI. The CDR3 DNA is TGTGCCAGCAGTTACTCGTTCGGGGGGGCCACCGGGGAGCTGTTTTTT. This codes for CASSYSFGGATGELFF.

The CDR3 region is CASSSYRGAGANVLTF. CDR3 bases: TGTGCCAGCAGCTCTTACAGGGGCGCTGGGGCCAACGTCCTGACTTTC. V usage is TRBV7-6 and J usage is TRBJ2-6; TRBD1 aligns across 7 bases. This CDR3 is built from 16 residues. With V trimmed by 4 bases and J by 2 bases, 5 bases remained unmatched. Germline CDR1 and CDR2: SGHVS and FNYEAQ.

This chain links TRBV20-1 with TRBJ2-1, with TRBD2 identical over 9 bases. Trimming at V came to 1 base and at J to 10 bases, leaving 14 bases not matched to a gene. Germline V gives CDR1 DFQATT, CDR2 SNEGSKA (reference sequence). CDR3 length: 16 residues. CDR3 protein: CSARGAKREETGEQFF. The CDR3 coding sequence is TGCAGTGCTAGAGGGGCCAAGCGGGAGGAAACTGGGGAGCAGTTCTTC.

J is TRBJ1-1 and V is TRBV6-1; D not certain. The CDR3 contains 13 residues. V lost 8 bases to trimming and J lost 0 bases, with 10 bases between them. Germline V CDR1 and CDR2: MNHNS, SASEGT. The CDR3 sequence is CASRARLNTEAFF. CDR3 in DNA: TGTGCCAGCCGGGCCAGGCTGAACACTGAAGCTTTCTTT.

This chain connects TRBV7-9 to TRBJ2-5; unclear D gene. With 1 base removed from V and 4 bases from J, the gap between germline ends came to 10 bases. Germline lookup yields CDR1 SEHNR and CDR2 FQNEAQ (reference sequence). CDR3 size: 14 residues. CDR3 sequence (DNA): TGTGCCAGCAGCTTAGTACCGGCCCGAGAGACCCAGTACTTC. Residues: CASSLVPARETQYF.

This clonotype was found many times. The chain links TRBV7-9 to TRBJ2-3; 8 nucleotides line up with TRBD1. This CDR3 is 13 amino acids long. V gave up 10 bases and J gave up 4 bases; unmatched junction bases: 7. CDR1 is SEHNR and CDR2 is FQNEAQ in the germline V gene (reference sequence). This CDR3 is CAKTGQGADTQYF. In nucleotides, the CDR3 is TGTGCCAAAACCGGACAGGGAGCAGATACGCAGTATTTT.

A few counts support this clonotype. CDR3 sequence: CASSQERLRGGRSYEQYF. The CDR3 nucleotides read TGTGCCAGCAGCCAAGAACGGTTGAGGGGGGGTAGGTCCTACGAGCAGTACTTC. J is TRBJ2-7 and V is TRBV4-2; TRBD2 might be the D (7 bases). Germline values: CDR1 LGHNA, CDR2 YNFKEQ. CDR3 length: 18 amino acids. Deletions cut 0 bases from V and 1 base from J, with 19 bases between.